A single sample gave rise to the 24 T cell receptor beta chains below, sequenced in a study of blood T cell repertoires in COVID-19. Libraries were prepared by immunoSEQ multiplex PCR; TCRdb keeps only in-frame clonotypes and omits some of them. The table lists 200,000 to 300,000 clones, roughly nine tenths of them singletons. The sequencing sample was made of peripheral blood. Every receptor here comes from a man aged 40-55 years who had recovered from COVID-19.

The rearrangement links TRBV4-3 to TRBJ1-6; 9 bases line up with TRBD1. The CDR3 contains 16 residues. CDR1 and CDR2 (germline): LGHNA, YSLEER. J was trimmed by 6 bases and V by 0 bases; bases with no gene match: 3. The CDR3 sequence: CASSQERGQGNSPLHF. In nucleotides, the CDR3 is TGCGCCAGCAGCCAAGAGAGGGGACAGGGTAATTCACCCCTCCACTTT.

This rearrangement joins TRBV11-2 to TRBJ1-2, with a tentative D call TRBD1 (5 bases). There are 13 residues in the CDR3. The germline V gene encodes CDR1 SGHAT and CDR2 FQNNGV. Trimming stripped 4 bases from V and 9 bases from J, with 15 bases between. The CDR3 here is CASSYDSPSSYTF. CDR3 DNA: TGTGCCAGCAGCTACGACAGCCCAAGTAGCTACACCTTC.

There are a few counts of this clone. The chain recombines TRBV18 with TRBJ2-7; D ambiguous. V was cut by 0 bases and J by 5 bases, with 11 bases left in between. The CDR3 extends over 14 amino acids. CDR1 KGHSH and CDR2 LQKENI come from the germline V gene. The CDR3 nucleotides read TGTGCCAGCTCACCACCGAGCCGTCGTAACGAGCAGTACTTC. Translated: CASSPPSRRNEQYF.

The genes are TRBV15 and TRBJ2-7; TRBD1 is a possible D gene (6 bases). Trimming cost V 0 bases and J 3 bases, with 9 bases left between them. In germline, CDR1 is LNHNV, CDR2 YYDKDF (reference sequence). CDR3 length equals 14 residues. CDR3 DNA: TGTGCCACCAGCAGAGAGGGACAACTCTACGAGCAGTACTTC. Its translation is CATSREGQLYEQYF.

V and J are TRBV5-1 and TRBJ2-1; D ambiguous. Germline assignment: CDR1 SGHRS and CDR2 YFSETQ. The CDR3 has 11 amino acids. With 0 bases removed from V and 9 bases from J, the gap between germline ends came to 4 bases. The CDR3 nucleotides read TGCGCCAGCAGCTTGGCCTCTGAGCAGTTCTTC. This translates into CASSLASEQFF.

V gene TRBV3-1 (or the pseudogene TRBV3-2) combines with J gene TRBJ2-5; 11 positions match TRBD1. In germline, CDR1 is LGHDT, CDR2 YNNKEL (reference sequence). The V and J ends lost 4 bases and 4 bases, in that order; junction bases with no gene match: 5. The CDR3 loop spans 15 amino acids. This CDR3 is CASSPGQGARETQYF. DNA for the CDR3: TGTGCCAGCAGCCCAGGACAGGGGGCGCGAGAGACCCAGTACTTC.

This rearrangement joins TRBV12-3 or TRBV12-4 to TRBJ1-4; the D gene is possibly TRBD1 (5 bases). V gave up 10 bases and J gave up 7 bases, with 13 bases separating them. The CDR3 covers 12 residues. CDR3 residues: CATRGATEKLFF. The CDR3, as DNA: TGTGCCACCAGAGGGGCGACTGAAAAACTGTTTTTT.

The V and J genes are TRBV7-3 and TRBJ1-2; 8 nucleotides match TRBD1. Germline loops: CDR1 SGHTA, CDR2 FQGTGA. With 4 bases clipped from V and 5 bases from J, the junction kept 9 bases outside the gene matches. The CDR3 loop spans 15 amino acids. DNA of the CDR3: TGTGCCAGCAGCTGGACAGGGCAACTGGGGTATGGCTACACCTTC. It specifies CASSWTGQLGYGYTF.

This sequence joins TRBV6-5 and TRBJ2-7; 7 nucleotides agree with TRBD2. Germline V lookup: CDR1 MNHEY, CDR2 SVGAGI. The CDR3 covers 14 residues. Trimming at V came to 6 bases and at J to 7 bases, leaving 12 bases not matched to a gene. CDR3 sequence: CASRPTRQRGEQYF. In nucleotides, the CDR3 is TGTGCCAGCAGACCCACCCGTCAGCGGGGAGAGCAGTACTTC.

The chain combines TRBV18 with TRBJ1-5; D is unresolved. Germline CDR1 reads KGHSH; CDR2 reads LQKENI. The V end lost 5 bases, the J end lost 0 bases, and 11 bases lay between the germline ends. The CDR3 extends over 15 amino acids. CDR3 region: CASSVFGVSNQPQHF. As DNA, the CDR3 is TGTGCCAGCTCAGTCTTCGGGGTTAGCAATCAGCCCCAGCATTTT.

In this sample, this clone turned up a few times. V and J are TRBV11-2 and TRBJ1-3, with D unclear. Germline V gene data show CDR1 as SGHAT and CDR2 as FQNNGV. CDR3 length: 15 amino acids. V lost 5 bases and J lost 2, with 13 bases in between. CDR3 nucleotides: TGTGCCAGCAGCATAGCAAGCTTCACTGGAAACACCATATATTTT. Translated: CASSIASFTGNTIYF.

V gene TRBV5-1 combines with J gene TRBJ2-1, with 7 bases identical to TRBD2. This CDR3 has 17 amino acids. Trimming at V came to 1 base and at J to 7 bases, leaving 14 bases not matched to a gene. Germline V gives CDR1 SGHRS, CDR2 YFSETQ. CDR3 sequence (DNA): TGCGCCAGCAGCTTGACTAGCGTGATGGGGGGAGGGAATGAGCAGTTCTTC. Its translation: CASSLTSVMGGGNEQFF.

This clone was seen once. The chain recombines TRBV27 with TRBJ1-6, with a weak D call TRBD1 (5 bases). CDR3 length: 19 amino acids. V lost 4 bases and J lost 0, with 19 bases in between. The germline gives CDR1 MNHEY, CDR2 SMNVEV (reference sequence). CDR3: CASSYEGRTQSSYNSPLHF. CDR3 coding DNA: TGTGCCAGCAGTTATGAAGGACGGACACAAAGCTCCTATAATTCACCCCTCCACTTT.

The CDR3 bases are TGTGCCAGCAGTTACTCAGGGATGACTAGCGAAGAGACCCAGTACTTC. Translation: CASSYSGMTSEETQYF. This chain joins TRBV6-5 and TRBJ2-5, with TRBD2 identical over 8 bases. The CDR3 covers 16 residues. With 0 bases clipped from V and 3 bases from J, the junction kept 6 bases outside the gene matches. In germline, CDR1 is MNHEY, CDR2 SVGAGI.

This clone was detected ten times or more. CDR3: CASSTPRSEETQYF. The CDR3 DNA sequence: TGTGCCAGCAGTACCCCGAGGTCGGAAGAGACCCAGTACTTC. The chain has TRBV6-5 and TRBJ2-5; D call uncertain. The V gene lost 5 bases and the J gene lost 3 bases, with 13 bases spanning the gap. Germline V gene sequence: CDR1 MNHEY, CDR2 SVGAGI. The CDR3 runs 14 residues.

V gene TRBV6-2 or TRBV6-3 combines with J gene TRBJ2-7; weak D call: TRBD2 (5 bases). The V and J ends lost 2 bases and 0 bases respectively, with 14 bases between them. CDR1 and CDR2 (germline): MNHEY, SVGEGT. CDR3 length: 16 residues. The CDR3 loop is CASSYDGRRISYEQYF. CDR3 sequence (DNA): TGTGCCAGCAGTTACGACGGCAGGAGGATCTCCTACGAGCAGTACTTC.

The chain has TRBV5-8 and TRBJ2-3; 11 nucleotides agree with TRBD2. There are 15 residues in the CDR3. V gave up 4 bases and J gave up 5 bases; unmatched junction bases: 6. Germline V gene sequence: CDR1 SGHTS, CDR2 YDEGEE. CDR3 sequence (DNA): TGTGCCAGCAGCCTGGGGACTAGCGGTATAGATACGCAGTATTTT. Its protein product is CASSLGTSGIDTQYF.

The chain is built from TRBV27 and TRBJ2-7, with a weak D call TRBD2 (6 bases). Germline V CDR1 and CDR2: MNHEY, SMNVEV (reference sequence). The ends were cut back, 3 bases at V and 0 bases at J, with 12 bases in the middle. The CDR3 covers 15 residues. The CDR3 spells CASSLGRGSSYEQYF. For the CDR3, the DNA is TGTGCCAGCAGTTTGGGTCGGGGGAGCTCCTACGAGCAGTACTTC.

The chain joins TRBV6-5 to TRBJ1-6; the D gene is possibly TRBD1 (5 bases). The V gene lost 0 bases and the J gene lost 8 bases, with 11 bases spanning the gap. This CDR3 is 15 amino acids long. Per germline, CDR1 MNHEY and CDR2 SVGAGI. The chain's CDR3 is CASSYSGGSHSPLHF. CDR3 in DNA: TGTGCCAGCAGTTACTCCGGGGGGAGTCATTCACCCCTCCACTTT.

The chain employs TRBV5-6 and TRBJ1-2; unclear D gene. Germline assignment: CDR1 SGHDT and CDR2 YYEEEE. Trimming pared 4 bases from V and 7 bases from J, leaving 17 bases between. The CDR3 consists of 14 residues. CDR3 coding DNA: TGTGCCAGCAGCACAATCACGGCGGCCGGTGGCTACACCTTC. Translating it yields CASSTITAAGGYTF.

V and J are TRBV19 and TRBJ2-3; 10 positions agree with TRBD2. Germline CDR1 is LNHDA and CDR2 is SQIVND (reference sequence). The trim removed 7 bases at V and 2 bases at J, leaving 3 bases unmatched. This CDR3 is 14 amino acids long. The DNA for the CDR3 is TGTGCCAGTAATAGCGGGGGGCACACAGATACGCAGTATTTT. Translated: CASNSGGHTDTQYF.

The sample holds a few counts of this clone. V and J are TRBV6-5 and TRBJ2-1; a weak D match, TRBD2 (6 bases). The CDR3 runs to 13 residues. V shed 6 bases and J shed 7 bases, with 13 bases lying between them. Germline loops: CDR1 MNHEY, CDR2 SVGAGI. CDR3 region: CASRPLSGNEQFF. The CDR3 DNA reads TGTGCCAGCAGACCCCTTAGCGGAAATGAGCAGTTCTTC.

The V and J genes are TRBV5-1 and TRBJ2-1; 9 nucleotides line up with TRBD2. Per the germline V gene, CDR1 is SGHRS and CDR2 is YFSETQ. This CDR3 region has 15 residues. V trimming: 4 bases; J trimming: 2 bases; junction bases outside the gene matches: 4. Here the CDR3 DNA reads TGCGCCAGCAGCCTAGCGGGAAGGGCCTACAATGAGCAGTTCTTC. Its translation is CASSLAGRAYNEQFF.

J is TRBJ2-7 and V is TRBV11-2; 9 bases align to TRBD2. J was trimmed by 0 bases and V by 4 bases; bases with no gene match: 10. There are 17 residues in the CDR3. Germline V gene lookup returns CDR1 SGHAT and CDR2 FQNNGV. The CDR3 DNA reads TGTGCCAGCAGCTATTCGGGTAGCGGGGGACCCTCCTACGAGCAGTACTTC. Amino acids: CASSYSGSGGPSYEQYF.